Each of the 19 T cell receptor beta chains below was sequenced from the same sample in a study of vaccination effects on CD4 cells after COVID-19. In the ViraFEST assay, antigen-specific CD4+ clonotypes were identified by expansion after peptide-pool stimulation. CD4+ T cells were isolated after 10 days of culture. People in the vaccine group had not been infected with SARS-CoV-2 before, and their nucleocapsid antibodies were negative. Some clones are missing from TCRdb's copy, which holds only in-frame ones; the method was immunoSEQ multiplex PCR. Among over 30,000 clones listed, 70% were seen once. For these receptors, no antigen is known. The specimen comprised CD4+ T cells from PBMCs cultured with SARS-CoV-2 spike peptides, sampled before COVID-19 vaccination. The origin of the receptors is a human donor who received a COVID-19 vaccine.

This clone was counted a few times. The rearrangement uses TRBV2 and TRBJ2-7; TRBD1 agrees at 7 bases. This CDR3 is 14 amino acids long. Germline lookup yields CDR1 SNHLY and CDR2 FYNNEI. Losses at the gene ends were 6 bases for V and 2 bases for J; bases not matched to a gene: 7. The CDR3 DNA reads TGTGCCAGCAGGCACAGGGGTGGGACCTACGAGCAGTACTTC. As protein: CASRHRGGTYEQYF.

The rearrangement joins TRBV2 to TRBJ2-1; D unresolved. In germline, CDR1 is SNHLY, CDR2 FYNNEI. The CDR3 loop spans 15 amino acids. The V end lost 8 bases, the J end lost 5 bases, and 19 bases lay between the germline ends. The CDR3 spells CASGKDATRNNEQFF. The CDR3 bases are TGTGCCAGCGGAAAAGACGCAACCCGAAACAATGAGCAGTTCTTC.

In its sample, this clone was seen a few times. This chain connects TRBV5-1 to TRBJ1-1; 8 nucleotides match TRBD1. CDR3 length: 15 amino acids. Germline CDR1 and CDR2: SGHRS and YFSETQ. Losses at the gene ends were 4 bases for V and 0 bases for J; bases not matched to a gene: 5. This CDR3 is CASSTRTGLNTEAFF. In DNA, the CDR3 is TGCGCCAGCAGCACCCGGACAGGGCTGAACACTGAAGCTTTCTTT. Variable domain in full (rest from reference TRBV5-1 and TRBJ1-1): KAGVTQTPRYLIKTRGQQVTLSCSPISGHRSVSWYQQTPGQGLQFLFEYFSETQRNKGNFPGRFSGRQFSNSRSEMNVSTLELGDSALYLCASSTRTGLNTEAFFGQGTRLTVV.

CDR3 loop: CATREIRDRPSDSGNTIYF. The CDR3 DNA reads as TGTGCCACCAGGGAGATCCGGGACAGGCCTTCCGACTCTGGAAACACCATATATTTT. This rearrangement joins TRBV24-1 to TRBJ1-3, with 8 bases aligning to TRBD1. The CDR3 loop spans 19 amino acids. V lost 7 bases, J lost 0 bases, and 16 bases stayed unmatched. Germline V gene data show CDR1 as KGHDR and CDR2 as SFDVKD.

CDR3 DNA sequence: TGTGCCAGTAGTAAACTCTCAGTGGTCGGGGGAAGTGAGACCCAGTACTTC. Translated, it gives CASSKLSVVGGSETQYF. This chain joins TRBV19 and TRBJ2-5; possibly TRBD2 for D (6 bases). The CDR3 covers 17 residues. Germline CDR1 LNHDA, CDR2 SQIVND (reference sequence). The V and J ends lost 4 bases and 5 bases respectively, with 23 bases between them. Based on the CDR3 plus reference TRBV19 and TRBJ2-5, the full variable domain is DGGITQSPKYLFRKEGQNVTLSCEQNLNHDAMYWYRQDPGQGLRLIYYSQIVNDFQKGDIAEGYSVSREKKESFPLTVTSAQKNPTAFYLCASSKLSVVGGSETQYFGPGTRLLVL.

V and J are TRBV9 and TRBJ2-1, with 9 bases identical to TRBD2. J gave up 4 bases and V 4 bases, and 9 bases lay outside the gene matches. The CDR3 covers 16 residues. Per the germline V gene, CDR1 is SGDLS and CDR2 is YYNGEE. CDR3 sequence (DNA): TGTGCCAGCAGCCCCTCCGCGGGGGGGCCTTACAATGAGCAGTTCTTC. Amino acid sequence: CASSPSAGGPYNEQFF.

J is TRBJ2-4 and V is TRBV25-1; maybe TRBD1 (5 bases). In germline, CDR1 is MGHDK, CDR2 SYGVNS. The CDR3 consists of 15 residues. Trimming pared 4 bases from V and 1 base from J, leaving 11 bases between. DNA of the CDR3: TGTGCCAGCAGTGCTACTAACAGGGCCAAAAACATTCAGTACTTC. Encoded protein: CASSATNRAKNIQYF.

This clone showed up just a few times. The chain has TRBV4-3 and TRBJ1-2; 7 bases are a match to TRBD1. The CDR3 runs 13 residues. V dropped 5 bases and J dropped 4; count of bases not matched to a gene: 4. Looked up from germline, CDR1 is LGHNA and CDR2 is YSLEER. In DNA, the CDR3 is TGCGCCAGCAGCAATGCAGGGGGCTATGGCTACACCTTC. This sequence encodes CASSNAGGYGYTF.

This clone was counted a single time. The chain is built from TRBV28 and TRBJ1-5, with 9 nucleotides matching TRBD1. From germline, CDR1 is MDHEN and CDR2 SYDVKM. This CDR3 spans 16 amino acids. J lost 5 bases, V lost 2 bases, and 7 bases had no gene match. CDR3 sequence: CASSLLTGGRHQPQHF. Written as DNA, the CDR3 is TGTGCCAGCAGTTTACTGACAGGGGGAAGACATCAGCCCCAGCATTTT. Supplemented by reference TRBV28 and TRBJ1-5, the full variable domain reads DVKVTQSSRYLVKRTGEKVFLECVQDMDHENMFWYRQDPGLGLRLIYFSYDVKMKEKGDIPEGYSVSREKKERFSLILESASTNQTSMYLCASSLLTGGRHQPQHFGDGTRLSIL.

The rearrangement uses TRBV29-1 and TRBJ2-2, with TRBD1 identical over 12 bases. The CDR3 spans 14 residues. Per germline, CDR1 SQVTM and CDR2 ANQGSEA. Unmatched junction bases numbered 5, after V lost 6 bases and J lost 6 bases. The CDR3 loop reads CSVPGTGGSGELFF. The CDR3 nucleotides read TGCAGCGTCCCCGGGACAGGGGGCTCCGGGGAGCTGTTTTTT.

This CDR3 reads CASREYNSPLHF. The CDR3 bases are TGTGCCAGTAGGGAGTATAATTCACCCCTCCACTTT. This chain joins TRBV19 and TRBJ1-6; no reliable D call. Germline V gene lookup returns CDR1 LNHDA and CDR2 SQIVND (reference sequence). The CDR3 consists of 12 residues. V lost 6 bases and J lost 4, with 4 bases in between.

The chain joins TRBV5-5 to TRBJ1-2; D call uncertain. Trimming removed 0 bases at V and 0 bases at J, with 12 bases between. The CDR3 contains 16 residues. In germline, CDR1 is SGHKS, CDR2 YYEKEE (reference sequence). This chain's CDR3 is CASSLGPRRANYGYTF. DNA of the CDR3: TGTGCCAGCAGCTTGGGGCCCCGTAGAGCTAACTATGGCTACACCTTC.

The rearrangement uses TRBV9 and TRBJ2-3; no reliable D call. The CDR3 covers 14 residues. Germline V gene data show CDR1 as SGDLS and CDR2 as YYNGEE. V gave up 4 bases and J gave up 2 bases, with 11 bases separating them. The CDR3 loop reads CASSRSQNTDTQYF. The CDR3 DNA follows: TGTGCCAGCAGCCGTAGTCAGAACACAGATACGCAGTATTTT.

This chain links TRBV6-2 or TRBV6-3 with TRBJ2-5; D possibly corresponds to TRBD1 (6 bases). Trimming removed 2 bases at V and 2 bases at J, with 12 bases between. Per germline, CDR1 MNHEY and CDR2 SVGEGT. The CDR3 spans 15 residues. This chain's CDR3 is CASSYLDRLQETQYF. In DNA form, the CDR3 reads TGTGCCAGCAGTTACCTTGACAGGCTTCAAGAGACCCAGTACTTC.

CDR3 region: CASSGLADYNEQFF. CDR3 in DNA: TGTGCCAGCAGTGGACTAGCGGATTACAATGAGCAGTTCTTC. This chain joins TRBV2 and TRBJ2-1, with 9 bases aligning to TRBD2. The CDR3 consists of 14 residues. CDR1 and CDR2 from the germline V gene are SNHLY and FYNNEI. The V and J ends lost 4 bases and 4 bases, in that order; junction bases with no gene match: 2.

The rearrangement joins TRBV9 to TRBJ1-2; weak D call: TRBD1 (6 bases). There are 19 residues in the CDR3. Looked up from germline, CDR1 is SGDLS and CDR2 is YYNGEE. Trimming shortened V by 4 bases and J by 4 bases, and 29 bases separated the two germline ends. CDR3 DNA: TGTGCCAGCAGCTCAGGGGTCCGTCTTTCCCTGGGAGCGCGCTATGGCTACACCTTC. Translation: CASSSGVRLSLGARYGYTF.

The V and J genes are TRBV7-9 and TRBJ2-3, with a weak D call TRBD1 (7 bases). Trimming removed 1 base at V and 3 bases at J, with 14 bases between. The CDR3 is 16 amino acids. The germline CDR1 and CDR2 sequences are SEHNR and FQNEAQ (reference sequence). CDR3 in amino acids: CASSLGRGRWTDTQYF. For the CDR3, the DNA is TGTGCCAGCAGCTTAGGGAGGGGGCGGTGGACAGATACGCAGTATTTT.

The chain recombines TRBV4-2 with TRBJ1-6; 7 positions agree with TRBD1. The CDR3 spans 18 residues. Germline V gene lookup returns CDR1 LGHNA and CDR2 YNFKEQ. V shed 4 bases and J 7 bases; nucleotides not matched to a gene: 16. DNA of the CDR3: TGTGCCAGCAGCCTCCAACTCCGCGGACAGGCAAAAAATTCACCCCTCCACTTT. It encodes CASSLQLRGQAKNSPLHF.

This sequence joins TRBV5-6 and TRBJ2-7, with no clear D. CDR1 is SGHDT, CDR2 YYEEEE, per germline. The CDR3 runs 13 residues. V shed 0 bases and J shed 3 bases, with 7 bases lying between them. The CDR3 protein is CASSLGQYYEQYF. The CDR3 nucleotides read TGTGCCAGCAGCTTGGGTCAGTACTACGAGCAGTACTTC.